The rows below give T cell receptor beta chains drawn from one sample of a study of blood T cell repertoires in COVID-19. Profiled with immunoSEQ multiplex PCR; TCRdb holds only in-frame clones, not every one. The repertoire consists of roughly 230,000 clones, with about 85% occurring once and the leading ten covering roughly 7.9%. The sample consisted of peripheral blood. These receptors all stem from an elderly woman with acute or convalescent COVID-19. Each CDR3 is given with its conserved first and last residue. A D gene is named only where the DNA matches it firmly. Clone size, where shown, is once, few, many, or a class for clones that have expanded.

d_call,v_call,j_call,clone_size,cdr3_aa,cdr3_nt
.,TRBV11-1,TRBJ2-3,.,CASSLQGQDINTQYF,TGTGCCAGCAGCTTACAGGGACAAGACATCAATACGCAGTATTTT
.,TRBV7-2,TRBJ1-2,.,CASSPTGQVNYGYTF,TGTGCCAGCAGCCCCACAGGGCAGGTTAACTATGGCTACACCTTC
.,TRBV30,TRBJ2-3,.,CAWSPPGDTQYF,TGTGCCTGGAGTCCCCCAGGGGATACGCAGTATTTT
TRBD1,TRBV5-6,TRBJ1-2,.,CASSFTTGGPYGYTF,TGTGCCAGCAGCTTCACAACAGGGGGGCCCTATGGCTACACCTTC
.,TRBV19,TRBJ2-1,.,CASSTTVTPPSYNEQFF,TGTGCCAGTAGTACGACAGTCACTCCACCGAGCTACAATGAGCAGTTCTTC
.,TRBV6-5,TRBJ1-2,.,CASSSGGYGYTF,TGTGCCAGCAGTTCCGGTGGCTATGGCTACACCTTC
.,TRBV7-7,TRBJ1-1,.,CASSLVEELNTEAFF,TGTGCCAGCAGCTTAGTAGAGGAACTGAACACTGAAGCTTTCTTT
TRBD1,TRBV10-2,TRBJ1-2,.,CASSEPGTAAHGYTF,TGCGCCAGCAGTGAGCCGGGGACAGCCGCCCATGGCTACACCTTC
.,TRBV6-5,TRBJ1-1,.,CASSYSGQLNTEAFF,TGTGCCAGCAGTTACTCGGGGCAGCTGAACACTGAAGCTTTCTTT
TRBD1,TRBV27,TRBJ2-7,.,CASSTTSGTGFPEQYF,TGTGCCAGCAGCACCACCTCCGGGACAGGGTTTCCCGAGCAGTACTTC
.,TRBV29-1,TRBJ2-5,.,CSVDAGALQETQYF,TGCAGCGTTGACGCAGGGGCCCTACAAGAGACCCAGTACTTC
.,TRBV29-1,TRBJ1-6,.,CSVSQTGGGSPLHF,TGCAGCGTTAGTCAGACAGGCGGCGGTTCACCCCTCCACTTT
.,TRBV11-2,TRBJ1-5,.,CASSIGGALSRQHF,TGTGCCAGCAGCATAGGCGGGGCCTTGTCTCGCCAGCATTTT
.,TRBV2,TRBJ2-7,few,CASSGQISYEQYF,TGTGCCAGCAGCGGACAAATCTCCTACGAGCAGTACTTC
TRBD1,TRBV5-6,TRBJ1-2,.,CASNLDRGRWGYTF,TGTGCCAGCAACCTGGACAGGGGGCGTTGGGGCTACACCTTC
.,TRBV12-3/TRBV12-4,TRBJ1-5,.,CASSLNQPQHF,TGTGCCAGCAGCCTAAATCAGCCCCAGCATTTT
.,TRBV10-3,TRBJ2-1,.,CAISESLGGAQPYNEQFF,TGTGCCATCAGTGAGTCTTTGGGGGGGGCGCAACCGTACAATGAGCAGTTCTTC
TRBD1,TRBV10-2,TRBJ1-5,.,CASSESQGAYQPQHF,TGCGCCAGCAGTGAGTCGCAGGGGGCCTATCAGCCCCAGCATTTT
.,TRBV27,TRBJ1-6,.,CASSVTRTGSYNSPLHF,TGTGCCAGCAGTGTAACCCGAACAGGGAGTTATAATTCACCCCTCCACTTT
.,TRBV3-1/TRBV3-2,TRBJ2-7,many,CASSRGLGGDEQYF,TGTGCCAGCAGCCGAGGACTAGGGGGTGACGAGCAGTACTTC